A single sample is the source of the 18 T cell receptor beta chains below, sequenced in a study of CD8 T cells in Susac syndrome. Reverse transcription of roughly 0.45 to 1 ug RNA used random hexamers. TCRdb passed the immunoSEQ multiplex PCR reads through MiXCR, listing each CDR3 protein once. The data contain around 85,000 distinct CDR3 sequences, approximately 95% of them singletons. The sample taken for sequencing was CD8+ T cells from PBMCs. These receptors were collected from a human donor with Susac syndrome.

This clonotype has more than one count but fewer than ten. The chain joins TRBV29-1 to TRBJ2-7; D unresolved. There are 13 residues in the CDR3. Germline V gene sequence: CDR1 SQVTM, CDR2 ANQGSEA. Trimming took off 3 bases at V and 2 bases at J, with 11 bases between the two ends. CDR3 nucleotides: TGCAGCGTTGAGTTCGGGCAACCCTACGAGCAGTACTTC. This encodes CSVEFGQPYEQYF.

The rearrangement links TRBV7-2 to TRBJ2-5; D remains unclear. V lost 5 bases to trimming and J lost 2 bases, with 0 bases between them. Germline V gene lookup returns CDR1 SGHTA and CDR2 FQGNSA. This CDR3 has 10 amino acids. This chain's CDR3 is CASSQETQYF. CDR3 nucleotides: TGTGCCAGCAGCCAAGAGACCCAGTACTTC.

The chain couples TRBV9 to TRBJ2-1; D unclear. Germline loops: CDR1 SGDLS, CDR2 YYNGEE. V dropped 3 bases and J dropped 0 bases, with 10 bases sitting between them. This CDR3 has 15 amino acids. The CDR3: CASSAVPSSYNEQFF. CDR3 in DNA: TGTGCCAGCAGCGCGGTCCCATCCTCCTACAATGAGCAGTTCTTC.

The V gene is TRBV5-5, the J gene TRBJ2-1, with 9 bases identical to TRBD2. The CDR3 is 20 amino acids. Trimming at V came to 4 bases and at J to 0 bases, leaving 17 bases not matched to a gene. CDR1 and CDR2 from the germline V gene are SGHKS and YYEKEE (reference sequence). CDR3 coding DNA: TGTGCCAGCAGCCTACTAGCGGCGGGGGGGGGATCCAGCTCCTACAATGAGCAGTTCTTC. It is translated as CASSLLAAGGGSSSYNEQFF.

This chain connects TRBV29-1 to TRBJ2-3; no firm D call. Germline CDR1 reads SQVTM; CDR2 reads ANQGSEA. The CDR3 runs to 15 residues. Trimming removed 1 base at V and 4 bases at J, with 15 bases between. As DNA, the CDR3 is TGCAGCGTTGAAGGGCACCAGCCCCCTCCAGATACGCAGTATTTT. Amino acids: CSVEGHQPPPDTQYF.

V usage is TRBV3-1 and J usage is TRBJ2-1; D gene unclear. The CDR3 extends over 17 amino acids. V gave up 2 bases and J gave up 0 bases, with 14 bases separating them. Per the germline V gene, CDR1 is LGHDT and CDR2 is YNNKEL (reference sequence). CDR3 protein: CASSQNPSRFSYNEQFF. In DNA form, the CDR3 reads TGTGCCAGCAGCCAAAACCCGTCTCGGTTCTCCTACAATGAGCAGTTCTTC.

This chain connects TRBV12-2 to TRBJ2-5; the listed D gene, TRBD2, was not tested against the DNA. TRBV12-2 is deemed a pseudogene. This CDR3 has 16 residues. The CDR3 DNA is TGTGCAAGTCGCTTTGGGACTCAAGTTGAAGGAGAGACCCAGTACTTC. This gives the protein CASRFGTQVEGETQYF.

The chain has TRBV30 and TRBJ2-1, with 7 nucleotides matching TRBD1. Germline CDR1 and CDR2: GTSNPN and SVGIG (reference sequence). Unmatched junction bases numbered 4, after V lost 3 bases and J lost 5 bases. This CDR3 spans 13 amino acids. CDR3 sequence (DNA): TGTGCCTGGAGGGGAACAGGGGACAATGAGCAGTTCTTC. Its protein is CAWRGTGDNEQFF.

V gene TRBV7-9 combines with J gene TRBJ1-1; D is perhaps TRBD1 (6 bases). V gave up 4 bases and J gave up 8 bases, with 11 bases separating them. Germline-derived CDR1 and CDR2 are SEHNR and FQNEAQ (reference sequence). This CDR3 region has 12 residues. CDR3 nucleotide sequence: TGTGCCAGCAGCTCCGGGACACTAGAAGCTTTCTTT. Translated, it gives CASSSGTLEAFF.

CDR3 sequence reads: CASGPILAGEADTQYF. CDR3 nucleotides: TGTGCCAGCGGGCCAATACTAGCGGGAGAGGCAGATACGCAGTATTTT. The chain couples TRBV7-9 to TRBJ2-3; 11 bases are shared with TRBD2. J was trimmed by 4 bases and V by 8 bases; bases with no gene match: 11. CDR1 and CDR2 from the germline V gene are SEHNR and FQNEAQ (reference sequence). There are 16 residues in the CDR3.

The V and J genes are TRBV7-8 and TRBJ1-2, with D perhaps matching TRBD1 (5 bases). Looked up from germline, CDR1 is SGHVS and CDR2 is FQNEAQ. The CDR3 totals 13 residues. Trimming took 5 bases from V and 4 from J, leaving 11 bases between them. The CDR3 nucleotides are TGTGCCAGCAGCCAGCTAGGGACCTATGGCTACACCTTC. Amino acids: CASSQLGTYGYTF.

V and J are TRBV5-6 and TRBJ1-1, with a tentative D call TRBD1 (6 bases). The CDR3 spans 12 residues. Trimming took off 1 base at V and 8 bases at J, with 9 bases between the two ends. Germline assignment: CDR1 SGHDT and CDR2 YYEEEE. This chain's CDR3 is CASSLTDSEAFF. CDR3 DNA: TGTGCCAGCAGCTTGACGGACAGCGAAGCTTTCTTT.

The CDR3 region has the DNA TGTGCCAGCAGCCCCTCGCCCGGACTAGCGGTGGATACGCAGTATTTT. Its protein product is CASSPSPGLAVDTQYF. This chain uses TRBV9 with TRBJ2-3; TRBD2 agrees at 10 bases. The CDR3 is 16 residues long. From germline, CDR1 is SGDLS and CDR2 YYNGEE. The V gene end was trimmed by 4 bases and the J gene end by 6 bases; junction bases not matched to a gene: 11.

This sequence joins TRBV20-1 and TRBJ2-7, with D hard to call. The germline V and J ends were trimmed by 3 bases and 2 bases, with 11 bases remaining between them. Germline assignment: CDR1 DFQATT and CDR2 SNEGSKA (reference sequence). The CDR3 spans 13 residues. In DNA, the CDR3 is TGCAGTGCTAGGGTTCATAGCACCTACGAGCAGTACTTC. This sequence encodes CSARVHSTYEQYF.

The V and J genes are TRBV30 and TRBJ2-1, with 7 nucleotides matching TRBD2. The length of the CDR3 is 15 residues. V trimming: 1 base; J trimming: 1 base; junction bases outside the gene matches: 4. Per the germline V gene, CDR1 is GTSNPN and CDR2 is SVGIG (reference sequence). In DNA form, the CDR3 reads TGTGCCTGGAGTGCCGCTAGCGGATCCTACAATGAGCAGTTCTTC. Its protein is CAWSAASGSYNEQFF.

The chain is built from TRBV9 and TRBJ2-3, with 12 nucleotides matching TRBD2. The CDR3 contains 16 residues. Germline V gives CDR1 SGDLS, CDR2 YYNGEE. The trim removed 4 bases at V and 6 bases at J, leaving 9 bases unmatched. CDR3 protein: CASSPGTSGPPDTQYF. The CDR3 nucleotides are TGTGCCAGCAGCCCAGGGACTAGCGGGCCCCCGGATACGCAGTATTTT.

This clonotype occurred once. The chain links TRBV5-1 to TRBJ2-1, with 7 bases matching TRBD2. Losses at the gene ends were 6 bases for V and 6 bases for J; bases not matched to a gene: 3. Germline assignment: CDR1 SGHRS and CDR2 YFSETQ. The CDR3 is 12 residues long. For the CDR3, the DNA is TGCGCCAGCAAGGCTAGCGGCAATGAGCAGTTCTTC. Encoded protein: CASKASGNEQFF.

The chain carries TRBV20-1 and TRBJ2-1; 9 bases align to TRBD1. V shed 7 bases and J 2 bases; nucleotides not matched to a gene: 9. In germline, CDR1 is DFQATT, CDR2 SNEGSKA (reference sequence). CDR3 size: 15 residues. The CDR3, as DNA: TGCAGTGTTAGCCGCGGACAGGGGACCTACAATGAGCAGTTCTTC. Its translation: CSVSRGQGTYNEQFF.